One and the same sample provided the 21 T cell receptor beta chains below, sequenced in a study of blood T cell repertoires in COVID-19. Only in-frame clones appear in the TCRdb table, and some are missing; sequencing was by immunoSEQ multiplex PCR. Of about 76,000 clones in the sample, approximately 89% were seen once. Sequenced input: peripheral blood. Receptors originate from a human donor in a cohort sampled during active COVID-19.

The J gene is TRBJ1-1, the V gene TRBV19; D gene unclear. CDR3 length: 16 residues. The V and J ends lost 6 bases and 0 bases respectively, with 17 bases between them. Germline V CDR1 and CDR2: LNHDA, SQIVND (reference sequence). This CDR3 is CASRRVGPYMNTEAFF. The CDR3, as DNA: TGTGCCAGTAGGCGAGTTGGGCCATATATGAACACTGAAGCTTTCTTT.

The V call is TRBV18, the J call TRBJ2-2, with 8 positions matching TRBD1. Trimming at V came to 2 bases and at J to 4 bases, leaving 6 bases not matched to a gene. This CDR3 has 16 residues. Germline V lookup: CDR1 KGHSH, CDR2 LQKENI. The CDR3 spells CASSPLDRAFTGELFF. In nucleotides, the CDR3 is TGTGCCAGCTCACCATTGGACAGGGCCTTCACCGGGGAGCTGTTTTTT.

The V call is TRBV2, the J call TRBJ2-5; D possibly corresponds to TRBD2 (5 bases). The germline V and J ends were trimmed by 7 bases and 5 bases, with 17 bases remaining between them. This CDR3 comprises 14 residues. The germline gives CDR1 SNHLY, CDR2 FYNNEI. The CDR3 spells CASIPAGYGETQYF. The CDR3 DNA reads TGTGCCAGCATTCCGGCGGGCTACGGGGAGACCCAGTACTTC.

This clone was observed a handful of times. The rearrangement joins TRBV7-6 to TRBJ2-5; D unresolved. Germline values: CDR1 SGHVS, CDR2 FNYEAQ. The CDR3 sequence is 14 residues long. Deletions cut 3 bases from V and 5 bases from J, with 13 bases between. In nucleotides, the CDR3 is TGTGCCAGCAGCTTTGGTCCCTCAAGCGAGACCCAGTACTTC. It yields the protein CASSFGPSSETQYF.

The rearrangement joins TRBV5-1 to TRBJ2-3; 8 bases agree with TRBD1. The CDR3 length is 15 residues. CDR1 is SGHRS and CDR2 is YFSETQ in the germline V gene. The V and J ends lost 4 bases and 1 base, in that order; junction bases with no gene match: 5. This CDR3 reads CASSTGQERTDTQYF. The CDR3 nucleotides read TGCGCCAGCAGCACGGGACAGGAGCGCACAGATACGCAGTATTTT.

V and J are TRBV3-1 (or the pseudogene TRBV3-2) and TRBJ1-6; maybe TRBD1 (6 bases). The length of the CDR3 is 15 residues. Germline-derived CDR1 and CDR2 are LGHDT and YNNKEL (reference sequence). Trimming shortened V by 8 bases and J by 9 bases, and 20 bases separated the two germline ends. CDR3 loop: CASSPPGTGSSPLHF. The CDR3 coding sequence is TGTGCCAGCTCTCCCCCGGGAACAGGGAGTTCACCCCTCCACTTT.

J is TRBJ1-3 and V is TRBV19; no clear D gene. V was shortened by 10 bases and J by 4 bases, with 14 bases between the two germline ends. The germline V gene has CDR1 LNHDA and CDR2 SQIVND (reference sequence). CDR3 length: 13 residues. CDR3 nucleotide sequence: TGTGCCACCCTCGAGAGGCAGGGAAACACCATATATTTT. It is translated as CATLERQGNTIYF.

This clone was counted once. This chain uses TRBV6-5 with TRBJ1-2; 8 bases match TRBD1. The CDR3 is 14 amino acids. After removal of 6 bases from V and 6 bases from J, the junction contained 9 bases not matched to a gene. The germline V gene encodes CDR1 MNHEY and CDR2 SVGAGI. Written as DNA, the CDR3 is TGTGCCAGCAGCCGCCTGGGACAGGTCAATGGCTACACCTTC. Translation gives CASSRLGQVNGYTF.

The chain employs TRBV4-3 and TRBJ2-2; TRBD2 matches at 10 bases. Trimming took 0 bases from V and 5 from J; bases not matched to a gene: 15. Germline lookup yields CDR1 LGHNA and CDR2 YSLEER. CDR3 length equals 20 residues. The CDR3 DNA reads TGCGCCAGCAGCCAAGATTTCCAGCGGGGGGGCCTTTATAGGACCGGGGAGCTGTTTTTT. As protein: CASSQDFQRGGLYRTGELFF.

This chain's CDR3 is CASSTRTSGGTNEQFF. CDR3 bases: TGTGCCAGCAGCACCAGGACTAGCGGGGGGACGAATGAGCAGTTCTTC. The V call is TRBV7-6, the J call TRBJ2-1, with 14 bases lining up with TRBD2. V shed 5 bases, J shed 7 bases, and the junction held 7 bases outside the gene matches. The CDR3 sequence is 16 residues long. Germline loops: CDR1 SGHVS, CDR2 FNYEAQ.

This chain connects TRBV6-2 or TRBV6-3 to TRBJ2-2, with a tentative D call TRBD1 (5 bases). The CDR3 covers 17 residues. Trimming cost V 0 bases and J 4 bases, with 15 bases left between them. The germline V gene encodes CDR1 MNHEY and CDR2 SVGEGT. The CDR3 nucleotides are TGTGCCAGCAGTTACTCCCCGGTCAGGGTCGGCACCGGGGAGCTGTTTTTT. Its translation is CASSYSPVRVGTGELFF.

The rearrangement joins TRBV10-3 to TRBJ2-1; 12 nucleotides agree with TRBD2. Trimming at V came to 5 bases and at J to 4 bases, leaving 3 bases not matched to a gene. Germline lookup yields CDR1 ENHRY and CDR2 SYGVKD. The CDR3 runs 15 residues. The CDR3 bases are TGTGCCATCAGTCAGACTAGCGGGGGTTACAATGAGCAGTTCTTC. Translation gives CAISQTSGGYNEQFF.

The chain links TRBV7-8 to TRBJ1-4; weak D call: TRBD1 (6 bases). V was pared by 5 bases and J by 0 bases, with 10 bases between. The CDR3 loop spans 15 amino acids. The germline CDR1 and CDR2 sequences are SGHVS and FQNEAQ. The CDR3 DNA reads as TGTGCCAGCAGCAGGACAGACGCAACTAATGAAAAACTGTTTTTT. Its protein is CASSRTDATNEKLFF.

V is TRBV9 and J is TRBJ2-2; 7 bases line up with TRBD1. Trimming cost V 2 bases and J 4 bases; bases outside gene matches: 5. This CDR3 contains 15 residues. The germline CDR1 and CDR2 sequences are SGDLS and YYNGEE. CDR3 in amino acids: CASSVGQVGTGELFF. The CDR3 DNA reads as TGTGCCAGCAGCGTCGGACAGGTGGGCACCGGGGAGCTGTTTTTT.

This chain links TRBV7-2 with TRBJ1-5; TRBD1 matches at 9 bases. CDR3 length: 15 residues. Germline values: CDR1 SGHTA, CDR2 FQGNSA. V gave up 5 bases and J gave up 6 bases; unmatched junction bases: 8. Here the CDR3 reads CASSPPGQGGQPQHF. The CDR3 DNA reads TGTGCCAGCAGCCCTCCGGGACAGGGAGGTCAGCCCCAGCATTTT.

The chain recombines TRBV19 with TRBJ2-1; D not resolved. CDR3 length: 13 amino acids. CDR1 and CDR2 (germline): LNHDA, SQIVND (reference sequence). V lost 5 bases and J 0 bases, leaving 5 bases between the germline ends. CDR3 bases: TGTGCCAGTAGTTCCCACTCCTACAATGAGCAGTTCTTC. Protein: CASSSHSYNEQFF.

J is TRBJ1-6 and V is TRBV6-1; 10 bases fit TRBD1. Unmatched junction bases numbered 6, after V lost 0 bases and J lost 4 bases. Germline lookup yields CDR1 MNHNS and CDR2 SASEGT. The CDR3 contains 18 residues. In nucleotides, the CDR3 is TGTGCCAGCAGTGAAGCGGGGACAGGGGAGGGATATAATTCACCCCTCCACTTT. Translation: CASSEAGTGEGYNSPLHF.

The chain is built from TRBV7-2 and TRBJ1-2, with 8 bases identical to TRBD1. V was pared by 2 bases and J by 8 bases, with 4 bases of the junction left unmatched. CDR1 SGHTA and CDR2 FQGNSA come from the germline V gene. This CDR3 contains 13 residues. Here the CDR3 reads CASSLPTGEGYTF. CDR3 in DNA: TGTGCCAGCAGCTTACCGACAGGGGAAGGCTACACCTTC.

CDR3 bases: TGTGCCAGCAGCTTCGTAGCGGGGGCAGGTGATACGCAGTATTTT. Encoded protein: CASSFVAGAGDTQYF. The chain recombines TRBV7-2 with TRBJ2-3, with 9 positions matching TRBD2. The CDR3 has 15 amino acids. Germline V gene lookup returns CDR1 SGHTA and CDR2 FQGNSA. V lost 3 bases, J lost 6 bases, and 7 bases stayed unmatched.

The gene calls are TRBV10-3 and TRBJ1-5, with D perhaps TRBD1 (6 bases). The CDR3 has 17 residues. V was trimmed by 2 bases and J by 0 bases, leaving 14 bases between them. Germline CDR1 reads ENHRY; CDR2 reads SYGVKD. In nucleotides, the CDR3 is TGTGCCATCAGTGAGACCCGACAGGCGTATAGCAATCAGCCCCAGCATTTT. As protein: CAISETRQAYSNQPQHF.

This chain's CDR3 is CASSFGARGSDTQYF. CDR3 nucleotide sequence: TGCGCCAGCAGCTTCGGTGCTAGGGGCTCAGATACGCAGTATTTT. This chain uses TRBV5-1 with TRBJ2-3, with D tentatively TRBD1 (5 bases). This CDR3 comprises 15 residues. The germline gives CDR1 SGHRS, CDR2 YFSETQ. V gave up 2 bases and J gave up 4 bases, with 14 bases separating them.